This entry lists 30 T cell receptor beta chains sequenced from one sample in a study of shared clonotypes between healthy human individuals. Sequencing used immunoSEQ multiplex PCR; TCRdb keeps in-frame clones, though not all of them. The sample yields 2 million to 2.5 million clones, 85% to 95% seen once. The sequenced material came from naive CD4+ T cells from PBMCs. Subset here: CD45RA+ positively selected. The source of these receptors is a man younger than 35 in good health. Some clones in this sample may be carry-over from other donors' samples.

This clone was counted a single time. The gene calls are TRBV2 and TRBJ1-1; the match to TRBD1 covers 9 bases. The CDR3 length is 13 residues. Germline V gene lookup returns CDR1 SNHLY and CDR2 FYNNEI. V lost 6 bases to trimming and J lost 7 bases; unmatched junction nucleotides: 6. The CDR3 coding sequence is TGTGCCAGCAGGGCTGACAGGGGGATTGAAGCTTTCTTT. Translation: CASRADRGIEAFF.

The chain links TRBV7-3 to TRBJ2-1; D is perhaps TRBD1 or TRBD2 (5 bases each). The germline CDR1 and CDR2 sequences are SGHTA and FQGTGA. The CDR3 runs to 15 residues. V shed 5 bases and J shed 8 bases, with 19 bases lying between them. For the CDR3, the DNA is TGTGCCAGCAGCCCTACTCACTCCGGGACGGATGAGCAGTTCTTC. Its translation is CASSPTHSGTDEQFF.

The chain is built from TRBV21-1 and TRBJ1-5; TRBD1 is the table's D call and was not checked against the DNA. TRBV21-1 is reported as a pseudogene. The CDR3 covers 19 residues. Here the CDR3 DNA reads TGTGCCAGCAGCAATTGTCAACCGCGACAATTATCCCGAGATCAGCCCCAGCATTTT. Translated: CASSNCQPRQLSRDQPQHF.

In regard to this clone: Different DNA sequences within this sample yield the same CDR3. V usage is TRBV5-1 and J usage is TRBJ2-3; 10 nucleotides match TRBD2. This CDR3 has 15 amino acids. Germline values: CDR1 SGHRS, CDR2 YFSETQ. V lost 2 bases and J lost 3; bases outside the gene matches: 3. CDR3 amino acids: CASSFPSGSTDTQYF. The CDR3 DNA reads TGCGCCAGCAGCTTCCCTAGCGGGAGTACAGATACGCAGTATTTT.

This chain connects TRBV5-1 to TRBJ2-3; D might be TRBD1 or TRBD2, each matching 6 bases. CDR1 and CDR2 (germline): SGHRS, YFSETQ. V was cut by 5 bases and J by 1 base, with 11 bases left in between. The CDR3 has 14 residues. The CDR3 spells CASRRGERTDTQYF. The CDR3 coding sequence is TGCGCCAGCAGGAGGGGGGAGCGCACAGATACGCAGTATTTT.

The gene calls are TRBV4-1 and TRBJ2-1, with TRBD2 matching 14 bases. Germline V CDR1 and CDR2: MGHRA, YSYEKL. Trimming at V came to 4 bases and at J to 13 bases, leaving 15 bases not matched to a gene. The CDR3 is 17 residues long. In nucleotides, the CDR3 is TGCGCCAGCAGCCTTTCAGCAGGGACTAGCGGGAGTGGGAGACAGTTCTTC. Its protein is CASSLSAGTSGSGRQFF.

This chain joins TRBV7-9 and TRBJ2-6; 8 bases are a match to TRBD1. From germline, CDR1 is SEHNR and CDR2 FQNEAQ (reference sequence). With V trimmed by 3 bases and J by 0 bases, 7 bases remained unmatched. There are 18 residues in the CDR3. The CDR3 bases are TGTGCCAGCAGCTTTGGTTGGACAGGGCTCTCTGGGGCCAACGTCCTGACTTTC. It specifies CASSFGWTGLSGANVLTF.

The V gene is TRBV15, the J gene TRBJ2-1; TRBD2 matches at 7 bases. The V and J ends lost 4 bases and 1 base, in that order; junction bases with no gene match: 7. This CDR3 has 16 amino acids. CDR1 is LNHNV, CDR2 YYDKDF, per germline (reference sequence). In nucleotides, the CDR3 is TGTGCCACCAGCAAACTGCGACTAGCATCCTACAATGAGCAGTTCTTC. It encodes CATSKLRLASYNEQFF.

The genes are TRBV4-1 and TRBJ2-7, with 7 bases identical to TRBD1. The V gene's germline CDR1 is MGHRA and CDR2 YSYEKL. This CDR3 region has 15 residues. The V gene end was trimmed by 3 bases and the J gene end by 3 bases; junction bases not matched to a gene: 8. The CDR3 coding sequence is TGCGCCAGCAGCCAGGTACAGGGGCGCCTCTACGAGCAGTACTTC. This codes for CASSQVQGRLYEQYF.

With respect to this clone: Other nucleotide sequences in the sample specify the same CDR3. The chain couples TRBV18 to TRBJ1-3; TRBD1 matches 8 bases. The CDR3 runs 15 residues. V lost 2 bases to trimming and J lost 0 bases; unmatched junction nucleotides: 0. CDR1 and CDR2 from the germline V gene are KGHSH and LQKENI. DNA for the CDR3: TGTGCCAGCTCACCAGACAGGGGCTCTGGAAACACCATATATTTT. Its protein is CASSPDRGSGNTIYF. Full variable domain (outside the CDR3, taken from reference TRBV18 and TRBJ1-3): NAGVMQNPRHLVRRRGQEARLRCSPMKGHSHVYWYRQLPEEGLKFMVYLQKENIIDESGMPKERFSAEFPKEGPSILRIQQVVRGDSAAYFCASSPDRGSGNTIYFGEGSWLTVV.

The rearrangement uses TRBV15 and TRBJ2-1; 8 bases map to TRBD2. The CDR3 runs to 14 residues. CDR1 LNHNV and CDR2 YYDKDF come from the germline V gene (reference sequence). J gave up 5 bases and V 6 bases, and 6 bases lay outside the gene matches. The CDR3 loop reads CATRSSGSHNEQFF. The CDR3 region has the DNA TGTGCCACCAGGTCCAGCGGGAGCCACAATGAGCAGTTCTTC.

The rearrangement joins TRBV7-6 to TRBJ2-3; 10 bases align to TRBD1. Per the germline V gene, CDR1 is SGHVS and CDR2 is FNYEAQ. CDR3 length: 14 residues. Trimming at V came to 5 bases and at J to 5 bases, leaving 4 bases not matched to a gene. This CDR3 reads CASSRGQGGDTQYF. The DNA of the CDR3 is TGTGCCAGCAGCCGAGGACAGGGGGGAGATACGCAGTATTTT.

V gene TRBV9 combines with J gene TRBJ2-1; no firm D call. Germline lookup yields CDR1 SGDLS and CDR2 YYNGEE. The CDR3 has 12 residues. V shed 4 bases and J shed 7 bases, with 9 bases lying between them. The CDR3 is CASSTRHNEQFF. DNA for the CDR3: TGTGCCAGCAGCACCCGCCATAATGAGCAGTTCTTC.

Comment on this clone: At one boundary the junction diverges from the germline segment, which might be a read error. The chain combines TRBV29-1 with TRBJ1-2; a possible D gene is TRBD1 (5 bases). Germline V CDR1 and CDR2: SQVTM, ANQGSEA. CDR3 length: 12 amino acids. In DNA form, the CDR3 reads TGCAGCGCTGAACCGCAGGGAGGTGGCTACACCTTC. Translated: CSAEPQGGGYTF.

The rearrangement links TRBV6-7 to TRBJ2-5, with 9 bases identical to TRBD2. TRBV6-7 falls under the ORF class, with uncertain function. The CDR3 loop spans 11 amino acids. CDR3 DNA sequence: TGTGTTGGACTAGCGATGGAGACCCAGTACTTC. It specifies CVGLAMETQYF.

This clone was counted a single time. This chain joins TRBV4-1 and TRBJ1-1; D may be TRBD1 (5 bases). This CDR3 comprises 16 residues. Trimming took 5 bases from V and 4 from J, leaving 20 bases between them. Per germline, CDR1 MGHRA and CDR2 YSYEKL. The CDR3 protein is CASSLVLGVGGTEAFF. CDR3 nucleotide sequence: TGCGCCAGCAGCTTGGTGTTAGGGGTTGGTGGCACTGAAGCTTTCTTT.

The V and J genes are TRBV9 and TRBJ1-1; D is uncertain. V was cut by 5 bases and J by 1 base, with 12 bases left in between. The CDR3 runs to 14 residues. Germline V gives CDR1 SGDLS, CDR2 YYNGEE. CDR3 residues: CASSAGRQNTEAFF. As DNA, the CDR3 is TGTGCCAGCAGTGCCGGGAGGCAGAACACTGAAGCTTTCTTT.

As for this clone: Other DNA sequences of this sample code for an identical CDR3. The J gene is TRBJ1-1, the V gene TRBV5-1, with D uncertain. The CDR3 contains 14 residues. Trimming removed 0 bases at V and 1 base at J, with 7 bases between. Per germline, CDR1 SGHRS and CDR2 YFSETQ. Here the CDR3 reads CASSLDAGNTEAFF. CDR3 DNA: TGCGCCAGCAGCTTGGACGCGGGGAACACTGAAGCTTTCTTT. Combining the CDR3 with reference TRBV5-1 and TRBJ1-1 gives the whole variable domain KAGVTQTPRYLIKTRGQQVTLSCSPISGHRSVSWYQQTPGQGLQFLFEYFSETQRNKGNFPGRFSGRQFSNSRSEMNVSTLELGDSALYLCASSLDAGNTEAFFGQGTRLTVV.

The chain has TRBV2 and TRBJ1-1, with 10 bases fitting TRBD1. The germline gives CDR1 SNHLY, CDR2 FYNNEI. After removal of 6 bases from V and 5 bases from J, the junction contained 9 bases not matched to a gene. The CDR3 has 15 residues. CDR3 amino acids: CASRIGEGQGTEAFF. The CDR3 nucleotides read TGTGCCAGCAGAATAGGGGAGGGACAGGGGACTGAAGCTTTCTTT.

The chain is built from TRBV11-2 and TRBJ2-3, with TRBD1 as a possible D gene (6 bases). Trimming left V 4 bases short and J 1 base short, with 12 bases between. In germline, CDR1 is SGHAT, CDR2 FQNNGV. The length of the CDR3 is 15 residues. CDR3 coding DNA: TGTGCCAGCAGCTCGCAGGGGCTCCGCACAGATACGCAGTATTTT. It yields the protein CASSSQGLRTDTQYF.

The chain carries TRBV7-2 and TRBJ2-1, with 11 bases identical to TRBD2. V gave up 4 bases and J gave up 8 bases; unmatched junction bases: 10. This CDR3 has 16 residues. Germline-derived CDR1 and CDR2 are SGHTA and FQGNSA. CDR3 in amino acids: CASSSELLAGVHEQFF. The CDR3 DNA is TGTGCCAGCAGCTCAGAATTACTAGCGGGAGTTCATGAGCAGTTCTTC. The full variable domain, with the rest looked up from reference TRBV7-2 and TRBJ2-1, is GAGVSQSPSNKVTEKGKDVELRCDPISGHTALYWYRQSLGQGLEFLIYFQGNSAPDKSGLPSDRFSAERTGGSVSTLTIQRTQQEDSAVYLCASSSELLAGVHEQFFGPGTRLTVL.

The chain links TRBV2 to TRBJ1-5; 10 positions agree with TRBD1. Germline V gene lookup returns CDR1 SNHLY and CDR2 FYNNEI. The V and J ends lost 5 bases and 3 bases, in that order; junction bases with no gene match: 10. The CDR3 covers 17 residues. The CDR3, as DNA: TGTGCCAGCAGTCAGACGGGACAGGGGTCGTTCAATCAGCCCCAGCATTTT. Translated, it gives CASSQTGQGSFNQPQHF.

The V and J genes are TRBV5-1 and TRBJ2-3; a possible D gene is TRBD1 (5 bases). The CDR3 consists of 16 residues. The ends were cut back, 1 base at V and 2 bases at J, with 14 bases in the middle. Looked up from germline, CDR1 is SGHRS and CDR2 is YFSETQ. The chain's CDR3 is CASSLMGPTATDTQYF. The CDR3, as DNA: TGCGCCAGCAGCTTGATGGGGCCTACAGCCACAGATACGCAGTATTTT.

The DNA for the CDR3 is TGTGCCAGCAGGACCCAGACAGGGACGACCGGGGAGCTGTTTTTT. It is translated as CASRTQTGTTGELFF. The chain has TRBV6-1 and TRBJ2-2, with 7 bases identical to TRBD1. This CDR3 is built from 15 residues. CDR1 and CDR2 (germline): MNHNS, SASEGT. Trimming at V came to 6 bases and at J to 5 bases, leaving 9 bases not matched to a gene.

The genes are TRBV6-6 and TRBJ2-5; no clear D gene. The J call may not be correct, given that the DNA end is closer to TRBJ2-7. This CDR3 has 11 amino acids. CDR1 and CDR2 from the germline V gene are MNHNY and SVGAGI (reference sequence). CDR3 nucleotide sequence: TGTGCCAGCTCCGGAAACTACGAGCAGTACTTC. Its protein product is CASSGNYEQYF.

This chain uses TRBV10-2 with TRBJ2-7, with 8 bases matching TRBD2. V was pared by 4 bases and J by 6 bases, with 20 bases of the junction left unmatched. This CDR3 region has 18 residues. Germline CDR1 is WSHSY and CDR2 is SAAADI. CDR3: CASSGRRGSREGPGEQYF. The CDR3, as DNA: TGCGCCAGCAGTGGGAGAAGGGGGTCACGGGAGGGCCCCGGCGAGCAGTACTTC.

V and J are TRBV28 and TRBJ2-5; D call uncertain. Trimming left V 3 bases short and J 9 bases short, with 17 bases between. This CDR3 has 14 residues. Germline CDR1 MDHEN, CDR2 SYDVKM. The CDR3 nucleotides are TGTGCCAGCAGTTTTCCCGCCCCGCCAAAGGCCCAGTACTTC. Translated, it gives CASSFPAPPKAQYF.

The CDR3 DNA reads TGTGCCAGCAGCCCCGACGGGAGTACGGCCCGTGAGCAGTTCTTC. This encodes CASSPDGSTAREQFF. This sequence joins TRBV7-2 and TRBJ2-1; TRBD2 is a possible D gene (6 bases). This CDR3 contains 15 residues. Germline CDR1 reads SGHTA; CDR2 reads FQGNSA. V lost 5 bases and J lost 9, with 20 bases in between.

The genes are TRBV6-5 and TRBJ2-3, with unresolved D. The germline V gene has CDR1 MNHEY and CDR2 SVGAGI. The length of the CDR3 is 15 residues. V lost 4 bases, J lost 5 bases, and 16 bases lay in between. Here the CDR3 DNA reads TGTGCCAGCAGTTCCCCGGGCCTCACCGGAGATACGCAGTATTTT. This encodes CASSSPGLTGDTQYF.

This clone was seen just once. This chain connects TRBV28 to TRBJ2-5; 8 bases fit TRBD1. Germline V gene lookup returns CDR1 MDHEN and CDR2 SYDVKM. The CDR3 sequence is 15 residues long. Trimming at V came to 5 bases and at J to 6 bases, leaving 11 bases not matched to a gene. The CDR3 DNA follows: TGTGCCAGCAGTACCCAGCCATACAGGGGGAAGACCCAGTACTTC. Translation gives CASSTQPYRGKTQYF.